Below are 30 T cell receptor beta chains sequenced from a single sample in a study of Tregs in tolerant kidney transplant recipients. TCRdb keeps only in-frame clones here, not all; method: immunoSEQ multiplex PCR. The repertoire holds around 50,000 clones, with about 86% as singletons. The sequencing input was CD4+ T cells from blood. These receptors were obtained from a human donor in good health.

The rearrangement uses TRBV11-3 and TRBJ2-1; 11 bases match TRBD1. The CDR3 sequence is 17 residues long. V shed 5 bases and J 6 bases; nucleotides not matched to a gene: 12. Germline V gene lookup returns CDR1 SGHNT and CDR2 YENEEA. In DNA form, the CDR3 reads TGTGCCAGCAGCCGATCCCCCGCCGGGACAGGGGGCAATGAGCAGTTCTTC. Amino acids: CASSRSPAGTGGNEQFF. Full variable domain (outside the CDR3, taken from reference TRBV11-3 and TRBJ2-1): EAGVVQSPRYKIIEKKQPVAFWCNPISGHNTLYWYLQNLGQGPELLIRYENEEAVDDSQLPKDRFSAERLKGVDSTLKIQPAELGDSAVYLCASSRSPAGTGGNEQFFGPGTRLTVL.

This clone appeared a few times. V usage is TRBV7-2 and J usage is TRBJ1-3; D is undetermined. Looked up from germline, CDR1 is SGHTA and CDR2 is FQGNSA. CDR3 size: 15 residues. V was trimmed by 5 bases and J by 0 bases, leaving 11 bases between them. The CDR3 spells CASSPGRHSGNTIYF. The CDR3 nucleotides are TGTGCCAGCAGCCCAGGACGGCACTCTGGAAACACCATATATTTT.

CDR3 residues: CASSLESMNTEAFF. CDR3 DNA sequence: TGTGCCAGCAGCTTAGAGAGTATGAACACTGAAGCTTTCTTT. J is TRBJ1-1 and V is TRBV7-2; the D is unclear. Germline V CDR1 and CDR2: SGHTA, FQGNSA. With 1 base removed from V and 0 bases from J, the gap between germline ends came to 6 bases. This CDR3 region has 14 residues.

The gene calls are TRBV10-3 and TRBJ1-5; 8 nucleotides align to TRBD1. J was trimmed by 11 bases and V by 0 bases; bases with no gene match: 3. Germline assignment: CDR1 ENHRY and CDR2 SYGVKD. The CDR3 extends over 13 amino acids. This CDR3 is CAISESPGGTQHF. The CDR3 bases are TGTGCCATCAGTGAGTCGCCAGGGGGCACCCAGCATTTT.

The gene calls are TRBV15 and TRBJ2-7, with 9 bases identical to TRBD2. Germline trimming cut 6 bases from V and 7 bases from J; bases unmatched to any gene: 13. Germline CDR1 LNHNV, CDR2 YYDKDF (reference sequence). The CDR3 extends over 15 amino acids. The CDR3 DNA sequence: TGTGCCACCAGACGTGAGGTAGCGGGAGCAGGTGAGCAGTACTTC. Encoded protein: CATRREVAGAGEQYF.

The chain couples TRBV28 to TRBJ1-5, with D perhaps TRBD1 (5 bases). The length of the CDR3 is 17 residues. Per germline, CDR1 MDHEN and CDR2 SYDVKM. The V end was cut by 6 bases, the J end by 5 bases, with 23 bases between. CDR3 nucleotides: TGTGCCAGCAGGCCGCCCGGGGGGGTTCAGGGAGATCAGCCCCAGCATTTT. Protein: CASRPPGGVQGDQPQHF.

This chain joins TRBV7-2 and TRBJ2-1, with TRBD1 identical over 10 bases. CDR3 length: 14 amino acids. Looked up from germline, CDR1 is SGHTA and CDR2 is FQGNSA. Unmatched junction bases numbered 6, after V lost 5 bases and J lost 8 bases. DNA for the CDR3: TGTGCCAGCAGCATGGGACAGGGGAATGATGAGCAGTTCTTC. Residues: CASSMGQGNDEQFF.

V and J are TRBV19 and TRBJ1-5; D possibly corresponds to TRBD1 (5 bases). Trimming took 3 bases from V and 6 from J, leaving 21 bases between them. Germline loops: CDR1 LNHDA, CDR2 SQIVND (reference sequence). The CDR3 runs 17 residues. This chain's CDR3 is CASSIPQGLRGGQPQHF. The CDR3 nucleotides are TGTGCCAGTAGTATCCCGCAGGGCCTCCGCGGGGGTCAGCCCCAGCATTTT.

The V gene is TRBV30, the J gene TRBJ2-5, with D possibly TRBD2 on 7 matching bases. CDR3 size: 14 residues. Germline loops: CDR1 GTSNPN, CDR2 SVGIG (reference sequence). V was pared by 1 base and J by 5 bases, with 14 bases between. Written as DNA, the CDR3 is TGTGCCTGGAGTGGATTGGGGGGGCGGGAGACCCAGTACTTC. Residues: CAWSGLGGRETQYF.

The rearrangement uses TRBV18 and TRBJ1-1; D not resolved. Germline loops: CDR1 KGHSH, CDR2 LQKENI. This CDR3 region has 15 residues. Trimming shortened V by 0 bases and J by 0 bases, and 8 bases separated the two germline ends. In DNA, the CDR3 is TGTGCCAGCTCACCACCGCGCGGCGTGAACACTGAAGCTTTCTTT. Translated, it gives CASSPPRGVNTEAFF.

This chain joins TRBV15 and TRBJ2-1, with D perhaps TRBD1 or TRBD2 (5 bases each). V lost 5 bases and J 9 bases, leaving 26 bases between the germline ends. The CDR3 totals 17 residues. The germline CDR1 and CDR2 sequences are LNHNV and YYDKDF (reference sequence). The CDR3 DNA reads as TGTGCCACCAGCTGGGGCCGACGGACTGGGGCAATGTTTGAGCAGTTCTTC. This codes for CATSWGRRTGAMFEQFF.

V gene TRBV7-2 combines with J gene TRBJ2-1, with D perhaps TRBD1 or TRBD2 (5 bases each). The CDR3 is made up of 16 amino acids. The V gene's germline CDR1 is SGHTA and CDR2 FQGNSA. V shed 5 bases and J shed 5 bases, with 19 bases lying between them. CDR3 DNA: TGTGCCAGCAGCCCGAGGGGCAGATTTAAAAACAATGAGCAGTTCTTC. It is translated as CASSPRGRFKNNEQFF.

This rearrangement joins TRBV5-8 to TRBJ2-2; D possibly uses TRBD1 or TRBD2 (5 bases each). V lost 4 bases to trimming and J lost 5 bases, with 18 bases between them. The germline V gene encodes CDR1 SGHTS and CDR2 YDEGEE. The CDR3 sequence is 16 residues long. The CDR3 region is CASSILGDRLTGELFF. CDR3 sequence (DNA): TGTGCCAGCAGCATTCTGGGGGATAGGTTGACCGGGGAGCTGTTTTTT.

The chain has TRBV11-2 and TRBJ2-2, with D unresolved. Per the germline V gene, CDR1 is SGHAT and CDR2 is FQNNGV. The CDR3 runs to 16 residues. The V end was cut by 2 bases, the J end by 2 bases, with 12 bases between. For the CDR3, the DNA is TGTGCCAGCAGCTTATTTTCAGGAGTTAACACCGGGGAGCTGTTTTTT. Amino acid sequence: CASSLFSGVNTGELFF.

CDR3 sequence: CASSLSERETQYF. Written as DNA, the CDR3 is TGTGCCAGCAGCTTATCAGAAAGAGAGACCCAGTACTTC. The chain links TRBV11-3 to TRBJ2-5, with no clear D. The CDR3 is 13 residues long. Trimming took off 2 bases at V and 4 bases at J, with 8 bases between the two ends. The germline CDR1 and CDR2 sequences are SGHNT and YENEEA.

V usage is TRBV29-1 and J usage is TRBJ2-5; D uncertain. The CDR3 sequence is 13 residues long. The V gene's germline CDR1 is SQVTM and CDR2 ANQGSEA. V lost 4 bases, J lost 9 bases, and 18 bases lay in between. CDR3 sequence (DNA): TGCAGCGTTGGTCCGACCCCTCGCTCGGCCCAGTACTTC. It codes for CSVGPTPRSAQYF.

This chain connects TRBV7-9 to TRBJ1-1, with a possible D match to TRBD1 (5 bases). Between the trimmed V and J ends, which lost 4 bases and 0 bases, there was a span of 18 bases. The CDR3 loop spans 17 amino acids. Germline V gene lookup returns CDR1 SEHNR and CDR2 FQNEAQ (reference sequence). The CDR3 nucleotides read TGTGCCAGCAGCTCACCTGCCGGGGGAGCCGTGAACACTGAAGCTTTCTTT. Translated, it gives CASSSPAGGAVNTEAFF.

The V gene is TRBV5-6, the J gene TRBJ2-5; 8 bases match TRBD2. The CDR3 contains 14 residues. Germline CDR1 SGHDT, CDR2 YYEEEE. The trim removed 4 bases at V and 2 bases at J, leaving 4 bases unmatched. This CDR3 reads CASSRGLAQETQYF. CDR3 sequence (DNA): TGTGCCAGCAGCCGAGGACTAGCTCAAGAGACCCAGTACTTC.

This chain uses TRBV5-4 with TRBJ1-2, with 8 bases that match TRBD1. Germline V gene data show CDR1 as SGHNT and CDR2 as YYREEE (reference sequence). The CDR3 is 17 amino acids. The ends lost 3 bases at V and 3 bases at J; junction bases unmatched: 13. In DNA, the CDR3 is TGTGCCAGCAGCTCCCCCTCAGGACAGGGTTTTCACTATGGCTACACCTTC. Translation: CASSSPSGQGFHYGYTF.

This chain uses TRBV4-3 with TRBJ1-3, with TRBD1 identical over 9 bases. CDR3 size: 16 residues. The V segment lost 0 bases and the J segment 5 bases; nucleotides outside the gene matches: 5. From germline, CDR1 is LGHNA and CDR2 YSLEER. CDR3 protein: CASSQEDRGGRNTIYF. The CDR3 coding sequence is TGCGCCAGCAGCCAAGAGGACAGGGGTGGAAGAAACACCATATATTTT.

The V call is TRBV7-8, the J call TRBJ1-2, with a tentative D call TRBD1 (6 bases). The CDR3 has 14 amino acids. Trimming left V 4 bases short and J 5 bases short, with 14 bases between. Per the germline V gene, CDR1 is SGHVS and CDR2 is FQNEAQ. The CDR3 coding sequence is TGTGCCAGCAGCTCAAGGACAGAATTTTATGGCTACACCTTC. Protein: CASSSRTEFYGYTF.

V and J are TRBV5-5 and TRBJ2-5, with no clear D. Germline lookup yields CDR1 SGHKS and CDR2 YYEKEE (reference sequence). Trimming pared 1 base from V and 1 base from J, leaving 8 bases between. This CDR3 contains 14 residues. The CDR3 region has the DNA TGTGCCAGCAGCTTGAGCCCGGCCCAAGAGACCCAGTACTTC. It specifies CASSLSPAQETQYF.

V usage is TRBV6-6 and J usage is TRBJ2-2; no clear D gene. The length of the CDR3 is 14 residues. CDR1 and CDR2 from the germline V gene are MNHNY and SVGAGI (reference sequence). Trimming pared 4 bases from V and 0 bases from J, leaving 6 bases between. CDR3 DNA sequence: TGTGCCAGCAGTTCCGAGCCGAACACCGGGGAGCTGTTTTTT. Translated: CASSSEPNTGELFF.

This clone showed up just a few times. The V call is TRBV9, the J call TRBJ2-3, with 13 bases identical to TRBD2. J was trimmed by 5 bases and V by 2 bases; bases with no gene match: 8. This CDR3 spans 17 amino acids. Germline assignment: CDR1 SGDLS and CDR2 YYNGEE. The CDR3 here is CASSVSTSGGAKDTQYF. In nucleotides, the CDR3 is TGTGCCAGCAGCGTTAGTACTAGCGGGGGGGCCAAAGATACGCAGTATTTT.

Only a few counts were recorded for this clone. The chain has TRBV11-2 and TRBJ1-6, with a possible D match to TRBD1 (5 bases). Trimming cost V 3 bases and J 7 bases, with 13 bases left between them. The V gene's germline CDR1 is SGHAT and CDR2 FQNNGV. The CDR3 contains 15 residues. The CDR3 loop is CASSFGWGLNSPLHF. In DNA form, the CDR3 reads TGTGCCAGCAGCTTTGGGTGGGGCCTGAATTCACCCCTCCACTTT.

This clone has just one count. This rearrangement joins TRBV30 to TRBJ2-3; D might be TRBD1 or TRBD2, each matching 6 bases. V dropped 3 bases and J dropped 2 bases, with 9 bases sitting between them. This CDR3 spans 13 amino acids. Per the germline V gene, CDR1 is GTSNPN and CDR2 is SVGIG (reference sequence). The CDR3 loop is CAWSGGVTDTQYF. DNA for the CDR3: TGTGCCTGGAGCGGGGGCGTCACAGATACGCAGTATTTT.

The chain uses TRBV6-5 and TRBJ1-2; 10 bases are shared with TRBD1. Germline V lookup: CDR1 MNHEY, CDR2 SVGAGI. There are 14 residues in the CDR3. V shed 4 bases, J shed 7 bases, and the junction held 6 bases outside the gene matches. The CDR3 DNA is TGTGCCAGCAGTTTTCTCCGGGACAGGGGTGGCTACACCTTC. Translation gives CASSFLRDRGGYTF.

The chain employs TRBV2 and TRBJ2-2, with TRBD1 identical over 7 bases. Unmatched junction bases numbered 10, after V lost 9 bases and J lost 9 bases. From germline, CDR1 is SNHLY and CDR2 FYNNEI. The CDR3 has 13 amino acids. The CDR3 sequence: CARQRDSGRELFF. Written as DNA, the CDR3 is TGTGCCAGACAACGGGACAGTGGAAGGGAGCTGTTTTTT.

The chain links TRBV28 to TRBJ1-2, with D perhaps matching TRBD1 (5 bases). Germline V gene data show CDR1 as MDHEN and CDR2 as SYDVKM. This CDR3 is 14 amino acids long. Trimming cost V 5 bases and J 12 bases, with 22 bases left between them. CDR3 coding DNA: TGTGCCAGCAGTAGGATGTATGCGGTAGGGGATCACACCTTC. This encodes CASSRMYAVGDHTF.

This chain joins TRBV11-3 and TRBJ2-3; possibly TRBD1 for D (5 bases). The CDR3 contains 15 residues. The germline V gene encodes CDR1 SGHNT and CDR2 YENEEA. The V gene lost 1 base and the J gene lost 6 bases, with 14 bases spanning the gap. The CDR3 region is CASSLGVRDWDTQYF. Here the CDR3 DNA reads TGTGCCAGCAGCTTAGGTGTCAGGGATTGGGATACGCAGTATTTT.